These 30 T cell receptor beta chains came from one sample sequenced in a study of cytomegalovirus exposure and HLA in healthy donors. Data came from immunoSEQ multiplex PCR; TCRdb stores just in-frame clones and leaves some out. The repertoire has 90,000 to 120,000 clones, under 97% of them found once; the top ten carry about 0.7%. The sequencing input was PBMCs. These receptors originate from a woman younger than 35 in good health and CMV-seronegative.

V and J are TRBV2 and TRBJ1-4; 10 nucleotides match TRBD1. CDR1 SNHLY and CDR2 FYNNEI come from the germline V gene. V lost 6 bases and J lost 6; bases outside the gene matches: 1. The CDR3 consists of 13 residues. The DNA for the CDR3 is TGTGCCAGCAGAGGGACAGGGGATGAAAAACTGTTTTTT. This gives the protein CASRGTGDEKLFF.

The chain recombines TRBV10-3 with TRBJ2-7; TRBD1 matches 10 bases. Trimming took 6 bases from V and 2 from J; bases not matched to a gene: 4. There are 14 residues in the CDR3. Germline CDR1 ENHRY, CDR2 SYGVKD. CDR3 region: CAISKDRGPYEQYF. CDR3 DNA: TGTGCCATCAGCAAAGACAGGGGGCCCTACGAGCAGTACTTC.

The chain couples TRBV19 to TRBJ1-2, with D possibly TRBD1 on 5 matching bases. Germline V gene lookup returns CDR1 LNHDA and CDR2 SQIVND (reference sequence). V was pared by 6 bases and J by 0 bases, with 8 bases between. The CDR3 consists of 13 residues. CDR3 in amino acids: CASRRGPNYGYTF. CDR3 DNA sequence: TGTGCCAGTAGGCGGGGACCTAACTATGGCTACACCTTC.

The chain carries TRBV6-6 and TRBJ1-6; maybe TRBD1 (5 bases). Germline CDR1 is MNHNY and CDR2 is SVGAGI (reference sequence). The CDR3 length is 14 residues. V was clipped by 7 bases and J by 10 bases, with 17 bases between them. The CDR3 DNA reads as TGTGCCAGCATCCAGGACGGGGGTCGATCACCCCTCCACTTT. Protein sequence: CASIQDGGRSPLHF.

The chain recombines TRBV5-1 with TRBJ2-5; D perhaps matches TRBD2 (6 bases). The germline V gene encodes CDR1 SGHRS and CDR2 YFSETQ. The CDR3 runs 14 residues. Trimming stripped 4 bases from V and 1 base from J, with 11 bases between. The CDR3 coding sequence is TGCGCCAGCAGCGGCATGGGGGGCCAAGAGACCCAGTACTTC. Its protein is CASSGMGGQETQYF.

The genes are TRBV28 and TRBJ1-4; tentative D call: TRBD1 (5 bases). Germline V gene sequence: CDR1 MDHEN, CDR2 SYDVKM. V lost 5 bases and J 7 bases, leaving 20 bases between the germline ends. The CDR3 runs 16 residues. The chain's CDR3 is CASSPWGETGSEKLFF. For the CDR3, the DNA is TGTGCCAGCAGTCCATGGGGGGAGACGGGTAGTGAAAAACTGTTTTTT.

This clone was detected once. V and J are TRBV18 and TRBJ1-6, with no clear D. The CDR3 is 17 amino acids. Germline V gene data show CDR1 as KGHSH and CDR2 as LQKENI. Trimming cost V 3 bases and J 7 bases, with 19 bases left between them. This CDR3 is CASSPTPWSERNSPLHF. The CDR3 DNA reads TGTGCCAGCTCACCGACTCCGTGGAGCGAGCGGAATTCACCCCTCCACTTT.

CDR3 sequence reads: CASSLVSVDTQYF. CDR3 nucleotides: TGCGCCAGCAGCCTTGTTTCGGTGGATACGCAGTATTTT. The V gene is TRBV4-1, the J gene TRBJ2-3; D is unresolved. V lost 4 bases and J lost 6, with 11 bases in between. Germline CDR1 reads MGHRA; CDR2 reads YSYEKL. The CDR3 is made up of 13 amino acids.

V gene TRBV27 combines with J gene TRBJ2-2; D perhaps matches TRBD2 (7 bases). The CDR3 covers 16 residues. Germline assignment: CDR1 MNHEY and CDR2 SMNVEV (reference sequence). V lost 3 bases, J lost 5 bases, and 16 bases lay in between. CDR3 sequence reads: CASSLFAGANTGELFF. The CDR3 coding sequence is TGTGCCAGCAGTTTGTTCGCGGGGGCCAATACCGGGGAGCTGTTTTTT.

The genes are TRBV5-1 and TRBJ2-3; 13 bases are shared with TRBD2. In germline, CDR1 is SGHRS, CDR2 YFSETQ. Trimming cost V 0 bases and J 0 bases; bases outside gene matches: 4. The CDR3 spans 18 residues. DNA of the CDR3: TGCGCCAGCAGCTTGGGACTAGCGGGGGGCCATAGCACAGATACGCAGTATTTT. Translated, it gives CASSLGLAGGHSTDTQYF.

The J gene is TRBJ2-3, the V gene TRBV4-1, with TRBD2 identical over 7 bases. After removal of 2 bases from V and 1 base from J, the junction contained 6 bases not matched to a gene. The CDR3 extends over 16 amino acids. Germline CDR1 and CDR2: MGHRA and YSYEKL. CDR3 DNA: TGCGCCAGCAGCCAATCTTCTAGCGGTCGCACAGATACGCAGTATTTT. Amino acid sequence: CASSQSSSGRTDTQYF.

This chain joins TRBV10-3 and TRBJ2-7; tentatively, D is TRBD1 (6 bases). Germline assignment: CDR1 ENHRY and CDR2 SYGVKD. CDR3 size: 16 residues. The ends were cut back, 0 bases at V and 4 bases at J, with 16 bases in the middle. The CDR3 reads CAISESGTRVGYEQYF. Here the CDR3 DNA reads TGTGCCATCAGTGAGTCGGGGACACGGGTAGGGTACGAGCAGTACTTC.

The chain recombines TRBV30 with TRBJ1-4; D is undetermined. This CDR3 comprises 11 residues. Germline V lookup: CDR1 GTSNPN, CDR2 SVGIG (reference sequence). V shed 3 bases and J shed 8 bases, with 7 bases lying between them. CDR3 nucleotide sequence: TGTGCCTGGAGGAGCGGGGAAAAACTGTTTTTT. As protein: CAWRSGEKLFF.

The chain uses TRBV4-2 and TRBJ2-5; weak D call: TRBD2 (6 bases). Trimming removed 0 bases at V and 1 base at J, with 9 bases between. This CDR3 is 15 amino acids long. From germline, CDR1 is LGHNA and CDR2 YNFKEQ. The DNA of the CDR3 is TGTGCCAGCAGCCAAGAATTTAGCGGCCAAGAGACCCAGTACTTC. The encoded protein is CASSQEFSGQETQYF.

V usage is TRBV27 and J usage is TRBJ2-2; 7 bases are shared with TRBD2. CDR1 is MNHEY and CDR2 is SMNVEV in the germline V gene (reference sequence). The CDR3 has 16 residues. J was trimmed by 5 bases and V by 3 bases; bases with no gene match: 9. CDR3 loop: CASSLGGSGLTGELFF. The CDR3 DNA reads TGTGCCAGCAGTTTGGGCGGTAGCGGGCTAACCGGGGAGCTGTTTTTT.

The chain couples TRBV5-5 to TRBJ2-7; TRBD2 matches at 7 bases. V trimming: 4 bases; J trimming: 2 bases; junction bases outside the gene matches: 9. This CDR3 is built from 15 residues. The germline CDR1 and CDR2 sequences are SGHKS and YYEKEE (reference sequence). CDR3 in amino acids: CASSPSTSRTYEQYF. For the CDR3, the DNA is TGTGCCAGCAGCCCGTCGACTAGCAGGACCTACGAGCAGTACTTC.

The CDR3 DNA follows: TGTGCCAGCAGAGGGACAGGTGGCTACAATGAGCAGTTCTTC. Protein product: CASRGTGGYNEQFF. The chain links TRBV6-1 to TRBJ2-1, with 8 nucleotides matching TRBD1. The CDR3 contains 14 residues. In germline, CDR1 is MNHNS, CDR2 SASEGT. J lost 3 bases, V lost 6 bases, and 4 bases had no gene match.

The rearrangement joins TRBV11-2 to TRBJ1-4; 7 bases align to TRBD1. Trimming took 6 bases from V and 8 from J; bases not matched to a gene: 9. The CDR3 length is 14 residues. Germline CDR1 reads SGHAT; CDR2 reads FQNNGV. CDR3 in amino acids: CASRARQGREKLFF. The CDR3 nucleotides are TGTGCCAGCAGGGCCCGACAGGGTCGGGAAAAACTGTTTTTT.

The chain has TRBV7-6 and TRBJ1-2; TRBD1 matches at 7 bases. The J segment lost 0 bases and the V segment lost 5 bases, leaving 15 bases of the junction unmatched. CDR1 SGHVS and CDR2 FNYEAQ come from the germline V gene. The CDR3 contains 18 residues. The CDR3 DNA reads TGTGCCAGCAGCCTCTACGGGACAGCGCCTTCGTCTAACTATGGCTACACCTTC. It specifies CASSLYGTAPSSNYGYTF.

This rearrangement joins TRBV28 to TRBJ1-5; 7 bases map to TRBD1. Germline trimming cut 4 bases from V and 3 bases from J; bases unmatched to any gene: 3. This CDR3 contains 14 residues. Germline V gene data show CDR1 as MDHEN and CDR2 as SYDVKM. CDR3 residues: CASSSTGINQPQHF. As DNA, the CDR3 is TGTGCCAGCAGTTCGACAGGGATCAATCAGCCCCAGCATTTT. The full variable domain, its missing parts supplied by reference TRBV28 and TRBJ1-5, is DVKVTQSSRYLVKRTGEKVFLECVQDMDHENMFWYRQDPGLGLRLIYFSYDVKMKEKGDIPEGYSVSREKKERFSLILESASTNQTSMYLCASSSTGINQPQHFGDGTRLSIL.

The V and J genes are TRBV7-6 and TRBJ2-7; possible D gene TRBD2, 7 bases. The CDR3 is 17 residues long. Germline CDR1 and CDR2: SGHVS and FNYEAQ. The V and J ends lost 1 base and 2 bases respectively, with 18 bases between them. The CDR3 here is CASSLGPRGGGTYEQYF. The CDR3, as DNA: TGTGCCAGCAGCTTAGGCCCTAGGGGGGGAGGGACCTACGAGCAGTACTTC. Supplemented by reference TRBV7-6 and TRBJ2-7, the full variable domain reads GAGVSQSPRYKVTKRGQDVALRCDPISGHVSLYWYRQALGQGPEFLTYFNYEAQQDKSGLPNDRFSAERPEGSISTLTIQRTEQRDSAMYRCASSLGPRGGGTYEQYFGPGTRLTVT.

This sequence joins TRBV2 and TRBJ2-1; possible D gene TRBD1, 6 bases. In germline, CDR1 is SNHLY, CDR2 FYNNEI. The CDR3 runs 20 residues. V gave up 7 bases and J gave up 0 bases, with 28 bases separating them. CDR3 bases: TGTGCCAGCACGGACCCCCGCAGGACAGACCCACCGCTCTCCTACAATGAGCAGTTCTTC. It codes for CASTDPRRTDPPLSYNEQFF.

The chain uses TRBV5-1 and TRBJ2-5; 12 bases align to TRBD2. J gave up 0 bases and V 0 bases, and 6 bases lay outside the gene matches. Germline assignment: CDR1 SGHRS and CDR2 YFSETQ. This CDR3 region has 18 residues. CDR3 in amino acids: CASSLVASGGGYQETQYF. In DNA form, the CDR3 reads TGCGCCAGCAGCTTGGTTGCTAGCGGGGGGGGTTACCAAGAGACCCAGTACTTC.

The chain employs TRBV4-2 and TRBJ2-3, with 10 bases aligning to TRBD1. CDR3 length: 14 residues. With 4 bases clipped from V and 5 bases from J, the junction kept 3 bases outside the gene matches. From germline, CDR1 is LGHNA and CDR2 YNFKEQ. CDR3 in amino acids: CASSPGTGEDTQYF. The CDR3 DNA follows: TGTGCCAGCAGCCCCGGGACAGGGGAAGATACGCAGTATTTT.

The CDR3 is CASSQNMDNTQYF. The CDR3 nucleotides read TGTGCCAGCAGCCAAAACATGGACAATACGCAGTATTTT. This chain connects TRBV27 to TRBJ2-3; D may be TRBD1 (5 bases). V lost 6 bases and J lost 7, with 14 bases in between. This CDR3 has 13 amino acids. CDR1 and CDR2 from the germline V gene are MNHEY and SMNVEV (reference sequence).

The V call is TRBV27, the J call TRBJ2-7; D not resolved. Between the trimmed V and J ends, which lost 0 bases and 4 bases, there was a span of 7 bases. The CDR3 sequence is 13 residues long. The germline V gene encodes CDR1 MNHEY and CDR2 SMNVEV (reference sequence). The CDR3 DNA follows: TGTGCCAGCAGTTTATCGCGGCAGTACGAGCAGTACTTC. This codes for CASSLSRQYEQYF.

The chain joins TRBV14 to TRBJ1-5; the D gene is possibly TRBD1 (5 bases). The germline gives CDR1 SGHDN, CDR2 FVKESK. The V gene lost 4 bases and the J gene lost 5 bases, with 6 bases spanning the gap. This CDR3 region has 12 residues. As DNA, the CDR3 is TGTGCCAGCAGCCTAGGGGATCAGCCCCAGCATTTT. Translation: CASSLGDQPQHF.

The chain combines TRBV20-1 with TRBJ2-5; D not certain. Germline V gene sequence: CDR1 DFQATT, CDR2 SNEGSKA (reference sequence). Between the trimmed V and J ends, which lost 0 bases and 7 bases, there was a span of 6 bases. CDR3 length: 11 residues. The CDR3 sequence is CSARERGTQYF. CDR3 nucleotides: TGCAGTGCTAGAGAGCGAGGGACCCAGTACTTC.

V gene TRBV10-3 combines with J gene TRBJ1-5; D unclear. This CDR3 comprises 13 residues. The germline CDR1 and CDR2 sequences are ENHRY and SYGVKD. V shed 8 bases and J shed 4 bases, with 12 bases lying between them. In DNA form, the CDR3 reads TGTGCCATCTCCCCGGTCGGGAATCAGCCCCAGCATTTT. Its translation: CAISPVGNQPQHF.

V gene TRBV4-3 combines with J gene TRBJ2-7; possible D gene TRBD2, 6 bases. The V gene lost 1 base and the J gene lost 3 bases, with 16 bases spanning the gap. The V gene's germline CDR1 is LGHNA and CDR2 YSLEER. This CDR3 comprises 16 residues. CDR3 nucleotide sequence: TGCGCCAGCAGCCAAGTCAGTCGGGACTCTAGCTACGAGCAGTACTTC. Amino acid sequence: CASSQVSRDSSYEQYF.